This entry describes one T cell receptor beta chain. This sample stems from a study of Graves' ophthalmopathy and Graves' hyperthyroidism. Transcripts of RNA were the source for amplifying TCR beta CDR3 regions. HTBI primers were used in a first-round RT-PCR, which preceded a second-round multiplex PCR. From the multiplex PCR reads, TCRdb called clonotypes with MiXCR, one entry per CDR3 protein. The sample has almost 750,000 distinct CDR3 sequences, roughly 40% seen once; the top ten hold about 40%. The sequence derives from an adult man with Graves' ophthalmopathy. Sequencing used peripheral blood.

The CDR3: CAWSVGGGLYEQYF. The CDR3 nucleotides read TGTGCCTGGAGTGTAGGAGGGGGCTTGTACGAGCAGTACTTC. The chain employs TRBV2 and TRBJ2-7; D may be TRBD1 (7 bases). Germline assignment: CDR1 SNHLY and CDR2 FYNNEI. Trimming pared 11 bases from V and 4 bases from J, leaving 21 bases between. The CDR3 totals 14 residues. Variable domain in full (rest from reference TRBV2 and TRBJ2-7): EPEVTQTPSHQVTQMGQEVILRCVPISNHLYFYWYRQILGQKVEFLVSFYNNEISEKSEIFDDQFSVERPDGSNFTLKIRSTKLEDSAMYFCAWSVGGGLYEQYFGPGTRLTVT.